Sequencing of this TCR beta chain was carried out in a study of siplizumab effects on memory and regulatory T cells (dated by TCRdb to the late 2010s). For the study in its entirety: The study looked at the effect of siplizumab, an anti-CD2 antibody, on alloreactive T-cell subsets in allogeneic mixed lymphocyte reactions made from human PBMCs.

The germline V gene (reference sequence) specifies GTSNPN as CDR1 and SVGIG as CDR2. The cysteine opens and the phenylalanine closes a CDR3 of 11 amino acids. Of the read, only the CDR3 DNA is kept; its 33 bases are in frame from base 1. V sheds 7 bases and J sheds 1 base, leaving 7 bases between their ends. About this clone: The antigen it recognizes is unknown. No much larger clone is present one base from it, and per-base qualities are unavailable.

Libraries were built with the immunoSEQ multiplex PCR assay. The deep sequencing platform assayed roughly 10^5 TCR templates per sample. Genomic DNA extracted from sorted T cells was used for TCRbeta CDR3 sequencing. In the original analysis: The R programming language was used for clonal analysis of the TCRbeta CDR3 data. Alloreactive CD4+ and CD8+ clones were defined by comparing unstimulated samples with post-reaction CFSE-low samples. Alloreactive CD4+ clones were assigned to regulatory or non-regulatory origin by matching sequences to sorted unstimulated Treg and non-Treg repertoires. The source is immuneACCESS, and TCRdb retained only in-frame sequences with V and J called. Part of the clones is not carried over; for the studies checked, unresolved V genes explain less than half of this, and the remainder is unexplained. D and trimming were read from the DNA, whereas the V and J calls and clone size are those reported in that table. The sample yields about 120,000 clones; roughly 94% were counted once. Jointly, the top ten make up roughly 1.5% of the sample.

Sorted unstimulated T cells and proliferating T cells recovered from mixed lymphocyte reactions underwent TCRbeta CDR3 sequencing. Fresh whole blood from roughly ten HLA-typed healthy donors was used to isolate PBMCs. Unstimulated CD4+ non-regulatory T cells were FACS-sorted to map the origin of alloreactive clones. Findings and caveats that apply to the study as a whole: Because sequences below about 10^-5 frequency were poorly captured, only a minor fraction of alloreactive clones could be mapped to unstimulated subsets. Whether proliferating Tregs from siplizumab cultures actually had suppressive function was not functionally confirmed. Siplizumab significantly reduced the cumulative frequency of alloreactive sequences traceable to unstimulated CD4+ memory T cells. For roughly 75-97% of proliferating CD4+ or CD8+ clones, no naive or memory phenotype could be assigned. In reactions with siplizumab, an average of roughly 70% of mappable alloreactive CD4+ clones were Treg-derived, compared with around 30% in control reactions. Unstimulated naive T cells appeared more diverse than memory T cells, and naive cells seemed to contribute substantially to the alloresponse.

The rearrangement joined TRBV30 to TRBJ1-2; D gene: possibly TRBD1, on 6 matching bases. The sequence was obtained from a human donor in good health. Sequencing input: non-Treg CD4+ T cells sorted from blood. The cell subset or site label here, explained by the study, means: FACS-sorted unstimulated CD4+ non-regulatory T cells. For the CDR3, the sequence is CALDSNYGYTF. The bases are TGTGCCTTGGACAGTAACTATGGCTACACCTTC.